This is a list of T cell receptor beta chains from one sample in a study of T-cell memory formation after mild COVID-19. TCRdb used MiXCR to reprocess the 5' RACE reads, holding one entry per CDR3 protein. There are 500,000 to 550,000 distinct CDR3 sequences in the sample; 20% occur only once, and around 12% lies in the top ten. The sample comprised PBMCs or a T cell subset sorted from them (not recorded which). Receptor source: an adult woman who had mild COVID-19 (a few samples of this study predate the infection). Cell type and time point are not known. CDR3s leave out the opening cysteine and the closing phenylalanine or tryptophan.

V: TRBV24-1; J: TRBJ2-3; CDR3: ATSDLPGSSTDTQY
V: TRBV5-1; J: TRBJ2-3; CDR3: ASSLEGGTRTDTQY
V: TRBV6-5; J: TRBJ2-6; CDR3: ASSYGGGVSGANVLT
V: TRBV7-9; J: TRBJ2-5; CDR3: ASSFSGSTGETQY
V: TRBV5-1; J: TRBJ2-1; CDR3: ASSDRGGAEQF
V: TRBV6-5; J: TRBJ2-5; CDR3: ASSRGLPQETQY
V: TRBV11-2; J: TRBJ1-2; CDR3: ASSSAAAYGYT
V: TRBV5-1; J: TRBJ2-5; CDR3: ASSLSRLAETQY
V: TRBV10-3; J: TRBJ2-3; CDR3: AISSPGAGTDTQY
V: TRBV12-3/TRBV12-4; J: TRBJ2-5; CDR3: ASSVTSGAETQY
V: TRBV5-1; J: TRBJ2-1; CDR3: ASSLGSGGYNEQF
V: TRBV27; J: TRBJ2-5; CDR3: ASGSWGLQETQY
V: TRBV25-1; J: TRBJ2-7; CDR3: ASSVDFYEQY
V: TRBV5-1; J: TRBJ2-3; CDR3: ASSLGLAGDEDTQY
V: TRBV2; J: TRBJ2-3; CDR3: ASTDWGTDTQY
V: TRBV24-1; J: TRBJ2-2; CDR3: ATSDWKNTGELF
V: TRBV10-3; J: TRBJ1-2; CDR3: AISEEGIYGYT
V: TRBV5-4; J: TRBJ2-7; CDR3: ASSRRTDYEQY
V: TRBV7-9; J: TRBJ1-6; CDR3: ASSLHRDRGSPLH
V: TRBV7-9; J: TRBJ2-7; CDR3: ASSYQGLPTYEQY
V: TRBV18; J: TRBJ1-2; CDR3: ASSPSTIPRDGYT
V: TRBV7-9; J: TRBJ2-3; CDR3: ASSLTPTDTQY
V: TRBV19; J: TRBJ1-1; CDR3: ASRTTGTVF
V: TRBV29-1; J: TRBJ2-2; CDR3: SVPTSGPTGELY
V: TRBV29-1; J: TRBJ1-2; CDR3: SVKLDSYGYT
V: TRBV9; J: TRBJ2-5; CDR3: ASSVSAGYRQETQY
V: TRBV24-1; J: TRBJ2-3; CDR3: ATSDLSGGEMYTQY
V: TRBV7-2; J: TRBJ2-6; CDR3: ASSLSLLRSAHLGANVLT
V: TRBV11-3; J: TRBJ1-1; CDR3: ASSPSRFREVTEAF
V: TRBV3-1; J: TRBJ2-3; CDR3: ASSQDLGQPDTQY
V: TRBV4-1; J: TRBJ2-7; CDR3: ASSHPGSYEQY
V: TRBV29-1; J: TRBJ2-1; CDR3: SVELGRAVNEQF
V: TRBV3-1; J: TRBJ2-5; CDR3: ASSQGLGLETQY
V: TRBV24-1; J: TRBJ2-3; CDR3: ATSDFGHTDTQY
V: TRBV29-1; J: TRBJ1-2; CDR3: SALRWGDYGYT
V: TRBV7-9; J: TRBJ1-1; CDR3: ASSLRGWTEAF
V: TRBV7-8; J: TRBJ2-7; CDR3: ASFGDGSFFEQY
V: TRBV5-1; J: TRBJ2-7; CDR3: ASSPNRDTVHEQY
V: TRBV4-2; J: TRBJ1-5; CDR3: ASSQEKGQKFPPQH
V: TRBV4-2; J: TRBJ1-1; CDR3: ASSQGEGGNTEAF
V: TRBV5-4; J: TRBJ2-1; CDR3: ASSFGHLSREYNEQF
V: TRBV5-1; J: TRBJ2-5; CDR3: ASNRDGKEETQY
V: TRBV3-1; J: TRBJ1-1; CDR3: ASSQDWGGLVFKNTEAF
V: TRBV4-3; J: TRBJ1-2; CDR3: ASSHETNRVHGYT
V: TRBV7-3; J: TRBJ1-5; CDR3: ASSVVPGHHSNQPQH
V: TRBV29-1; J: TRBJ2-1; CDR3: SVWAGGPNEQF
V: TRBV18; J: TRBJ2-1; CDR3: ASSPLKSGGYNEQF
V: TRBV15; J: TRBJ2-7; CDR3: ATSRVFFRFLGEQY
V: TRBV6-5; J: TRBJ2-5; CDR3: ASSYFPASDQETQY
V: TRBV30; J: TRBJ1-5; CDR3: AWSTGGNQPQH
V: TRBV20-1; J: TRBJ2-1; CDR3: SARDLRLAYNEQF